The clone carrying this TCR beta chain was detected ten times or more. One end of the junction does not line up with germline, which may come from a read error. Molecular barcoded adaptors covering alpha/delta and beta/gamma chains were used on roughly 400 ng RNA. TCRdb fed the reads into MiXCR, producing one record per CDR3 protein. Of roughly 82,000 distinct CDR3 sequences in the sample, around an eighth were seen once. Germline loops: CDR1 SNHLY, CDR2 FYNNEI. The CDR3 extends over 14 amino acids. This specimen comes from a study of read filtering for tumor transcriptome and immune sequencing. Study-level background: Under 10 patients were R-ISS I, 16 were R-ISS II, more than five were R-ISS III.

The chain couples TRBV2 to TRBJ2-5, with D possibly TRBD2 on 5 matching bases. The sequenced sample was a population of CD138-negative cells sorted from bone marrow. The receptor's source is a donor at least 40 years old with multiple myeloma. This CDR3 is CASTSRSGQGTQYF. CDR3 DNA: TGTGCCAGCACCTCGAGAAGCGGCCAAGGGACCCAGTACTTC.